This T cell receptor (beta chain) comes out of a study of OX40 agonist ivuxolimab in advanced cancers. Study-level background: Hepatocellular carcinoma, melanoma, renal cell or head and neck cancer occurred in dose-escalation patients. Partial responses were recorded for three patients, including one with hepatocellular carcinoma and two with cutaneous melanoma.

Study results and limitations: More expanded clones were seen, on average, in CD8+ T cells than in CD4+. Partial responders at 0.1-3.0 mg/kg showed near-lowest clonal expansion.

Produced via immunoSEQ multiplex PCR; TCRdb's table is partial and in-frame only. The sample holds 30,000 to 35,000 clones, approximately 80% seen once. The CDR3 extends over 15 amino acids. Per the germline V gene, CDR1 is MNHEY and CDR2 is SVGAGI. Trimming left V 6 bases short and J 1 base short, with 13 bases between. This clone has a single count. Its antigen is as yet unknown. The chain links TRBV6-5 to TRBJ2-4, with TRBD2 as a possible D gene (7 bases). The sequences come from CD4+ or CD8+ T cells sorted from blood, collected in a trial of the OX40 agonist ivuxolimab. The source of this sequence is an adult with an advanced solid tumor such as melanoma, head and neck, liver or kidney cancer. CDR3 DNA: TGTGCCAGCAGGACGCGGGGGCGGGCCAAAAACATTCAGTACTTC. It is translated as CASRTRGRAKNIQYF.